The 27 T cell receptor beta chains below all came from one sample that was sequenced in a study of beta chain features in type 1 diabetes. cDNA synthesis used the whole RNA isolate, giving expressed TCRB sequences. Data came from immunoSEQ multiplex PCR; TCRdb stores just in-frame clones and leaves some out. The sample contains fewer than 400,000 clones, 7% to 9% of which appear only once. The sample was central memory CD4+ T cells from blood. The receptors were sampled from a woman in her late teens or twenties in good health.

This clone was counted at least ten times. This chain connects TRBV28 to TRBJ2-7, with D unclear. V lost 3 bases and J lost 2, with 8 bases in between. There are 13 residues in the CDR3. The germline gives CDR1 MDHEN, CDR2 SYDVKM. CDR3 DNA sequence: TGTGCCAGCAGTTTGAAACAAACCTACGAGCAGTACTTC. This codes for CASSLKQTYEQYF.

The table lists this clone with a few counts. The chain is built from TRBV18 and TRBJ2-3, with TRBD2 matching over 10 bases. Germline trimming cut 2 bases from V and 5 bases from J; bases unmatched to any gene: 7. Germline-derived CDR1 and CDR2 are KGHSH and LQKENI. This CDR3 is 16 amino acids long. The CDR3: CASSPGLAGVKDTQYF. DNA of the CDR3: TGTGCCAGCTCACCAGGGCTAGCGGGAGTGAAAGATACGCAGTATTTT.

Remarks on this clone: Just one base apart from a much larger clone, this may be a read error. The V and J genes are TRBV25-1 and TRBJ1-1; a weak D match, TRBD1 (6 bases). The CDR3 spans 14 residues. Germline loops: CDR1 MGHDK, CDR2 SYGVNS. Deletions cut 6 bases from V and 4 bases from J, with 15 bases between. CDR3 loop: CASRESGGSTEAFF. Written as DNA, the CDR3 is TGTGCCAGCAGGGAAAGTGGGGGCAGCACTGAAGCTTTCTTT.

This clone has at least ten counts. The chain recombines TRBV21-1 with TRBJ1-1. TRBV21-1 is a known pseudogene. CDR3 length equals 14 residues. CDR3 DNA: TGTGCCAGCAGCAAAGAACGATGTAACACTGAAGCTTTCTTT. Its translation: CASSKERCNTEAFF.

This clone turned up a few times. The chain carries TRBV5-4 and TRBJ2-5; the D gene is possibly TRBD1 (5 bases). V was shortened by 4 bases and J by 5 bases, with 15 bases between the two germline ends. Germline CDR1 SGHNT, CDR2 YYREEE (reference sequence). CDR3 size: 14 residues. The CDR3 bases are TGTGCCAGCAGCCCTGCCTGGAACAGGGAGACCCAGTACTTC. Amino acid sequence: CASSPAWNRETQYF.

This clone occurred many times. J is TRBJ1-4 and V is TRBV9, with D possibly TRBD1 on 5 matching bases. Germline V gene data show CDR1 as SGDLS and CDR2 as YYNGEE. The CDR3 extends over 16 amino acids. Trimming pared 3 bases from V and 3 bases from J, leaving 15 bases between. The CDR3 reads CASSEGPTLPNEKLFF. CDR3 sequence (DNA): TGTGCCAGCAGCGAGGGGCCAACCCTCCCTAATGAAAAACTGTTTTTT.

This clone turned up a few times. The CDR3 DNA is TGTGCCAGCAACGTACGCAGAGGCGGTGGCTACACCTTC. As protein: CASNVRRGGGYTF. V usage is TRBV6-5 and J usage is TRBJ1-2; D is unclear. The V and J ends lost 7 bases and 7 bases respectively, with 16 bases between them. Per the germline V gene, CDR1 is MNHEY and CDR2 is SVGAGI. The CDR3 consists of 13 residues.

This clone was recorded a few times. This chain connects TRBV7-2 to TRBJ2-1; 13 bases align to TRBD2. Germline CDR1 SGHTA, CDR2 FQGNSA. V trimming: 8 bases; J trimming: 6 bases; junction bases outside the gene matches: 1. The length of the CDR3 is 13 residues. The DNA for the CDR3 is TGTGCCAGCCGGACTAGCGGGAGCAATGAGCAGTTCTTC. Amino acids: CASRTSGSNEQFF. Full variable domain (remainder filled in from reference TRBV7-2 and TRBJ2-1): GAGVSQSPSNKVTEKGKDVELRCDPISGHTALYWYRQSLGQGLEFLIYFQGNSAPDKSGLPSDRFSAERTGGSVSTLTIQRTQQEDSAVYLCASRTSGSNEQFFGPGTRLTVL.

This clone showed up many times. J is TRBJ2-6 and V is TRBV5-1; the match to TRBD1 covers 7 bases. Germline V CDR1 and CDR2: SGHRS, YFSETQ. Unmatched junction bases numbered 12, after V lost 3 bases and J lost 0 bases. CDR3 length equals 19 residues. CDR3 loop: CASSWRQQGLGSGANVLTF. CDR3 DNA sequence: TGCGCCAGCAGCTGGCGCCAACAGGGGCTCGGCTCTGGGGCCAACGTCCTGACTTTC.

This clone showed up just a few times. The CDR3 bases are TGTGCCAGCAGTGAGGGGACTAGTTTTCATGAGCAGTTCTTC. Translation gives CASSEGTSFHEQFF. V is TRBV5-4 and J is TRBJ2-1; 8 nucleotides agree with TRBD2. The germline gives CDR1 SGHNT, CDR2 YYREEE (reference sequence). V trimming: 5 bases; J trimming: 8 bases; junction bases outside the gene matches: 9. The CDR3 consists of 14 residues.

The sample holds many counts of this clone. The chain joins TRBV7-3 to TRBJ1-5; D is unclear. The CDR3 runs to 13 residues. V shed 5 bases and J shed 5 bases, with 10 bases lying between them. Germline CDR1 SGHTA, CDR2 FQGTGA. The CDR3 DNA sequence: TGTGCCAGCAGCGCAGACTCGGATCAGCCCCAGCATTTT. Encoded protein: CASSADSDQPQHF. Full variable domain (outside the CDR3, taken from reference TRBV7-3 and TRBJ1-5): GAGVSQTPSNKVTEKGKYVELRCDPISGHTALYWYRQSLGQGPEFLIYFQGTGAADDSGLPNDRFFAVRPEGSVSTLKIQRTERGDSAVYLCASSADSDQPQHFGDGTRLSIL.

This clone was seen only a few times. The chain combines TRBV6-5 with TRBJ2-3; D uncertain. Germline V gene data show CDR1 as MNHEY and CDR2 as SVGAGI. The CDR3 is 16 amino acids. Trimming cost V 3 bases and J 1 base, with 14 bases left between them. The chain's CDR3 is CASSYNIGKGTDTQYF. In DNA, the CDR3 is TGTGCCAGCAGTTATAACATAGGTAAAGGCACAGATACGCAGTATTTT.

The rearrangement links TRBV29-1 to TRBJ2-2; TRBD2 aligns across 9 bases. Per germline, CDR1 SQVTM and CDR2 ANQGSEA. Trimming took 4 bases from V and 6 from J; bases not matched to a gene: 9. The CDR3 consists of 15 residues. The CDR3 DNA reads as TGCAGCGTTGCCGGATTAGCGGGAGAAGCCGGGGAGCTGTTTTTT. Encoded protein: CSVAGLAGEAGELFF.

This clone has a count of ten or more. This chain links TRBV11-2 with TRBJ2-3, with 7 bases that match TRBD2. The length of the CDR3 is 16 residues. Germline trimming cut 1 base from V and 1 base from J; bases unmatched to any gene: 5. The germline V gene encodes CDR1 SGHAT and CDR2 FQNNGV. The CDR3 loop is CASSLVSGTGTDTQYF. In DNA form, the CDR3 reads TGTGCCAGCAGCTTAGTCAGCGGGACCGGCACAGATACGCAGTATTTT.

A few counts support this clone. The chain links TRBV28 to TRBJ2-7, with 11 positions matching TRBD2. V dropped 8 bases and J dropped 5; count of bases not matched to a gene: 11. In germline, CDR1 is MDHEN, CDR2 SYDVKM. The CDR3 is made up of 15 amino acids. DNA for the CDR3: TGTGCCAGCGGACTACTAGCGGGAGCCGGCAACGAGCAGTACTTC. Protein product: CASGLLAGAGNEQYF.

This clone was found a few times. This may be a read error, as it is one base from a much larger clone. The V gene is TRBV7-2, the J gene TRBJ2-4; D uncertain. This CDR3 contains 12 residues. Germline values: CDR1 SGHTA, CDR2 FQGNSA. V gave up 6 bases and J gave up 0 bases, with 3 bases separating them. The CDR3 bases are TGTGCCAGCAGTCGAGCCAAAAACATTCAGTACTTC. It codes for CASSRAKNIQYF.

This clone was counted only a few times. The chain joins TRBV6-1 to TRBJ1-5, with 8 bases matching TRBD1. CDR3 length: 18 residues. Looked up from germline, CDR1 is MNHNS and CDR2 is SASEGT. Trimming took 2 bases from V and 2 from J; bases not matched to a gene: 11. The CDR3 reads CASSEFFLRGQGNQPQHF. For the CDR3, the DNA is TGTGCCAGCAGTGAATTCTTCCTCCGGGGACAGGGCAATCAGCCCCAGCATTTT.

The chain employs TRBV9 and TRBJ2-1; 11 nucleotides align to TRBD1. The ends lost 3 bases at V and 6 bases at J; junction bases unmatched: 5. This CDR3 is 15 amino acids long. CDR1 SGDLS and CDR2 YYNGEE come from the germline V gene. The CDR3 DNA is TGTGCCAGCAGCGCCGGGACAGGGGGTCCCAATGAGCAGTTCTTC. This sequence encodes CASSAGTGGPNEQFF.

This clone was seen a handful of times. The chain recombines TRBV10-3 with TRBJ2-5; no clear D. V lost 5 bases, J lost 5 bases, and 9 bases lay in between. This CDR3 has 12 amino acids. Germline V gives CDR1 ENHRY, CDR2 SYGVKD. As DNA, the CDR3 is TGTGCCATCAGTACACTCCTGGAGACCCAGTACTTC. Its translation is CAISTLLETQYF.

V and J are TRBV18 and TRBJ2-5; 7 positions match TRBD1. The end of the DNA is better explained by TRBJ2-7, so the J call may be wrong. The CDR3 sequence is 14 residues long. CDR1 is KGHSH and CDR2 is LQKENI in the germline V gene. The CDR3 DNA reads TGTGCCAGCTCACCATACACAGGGGCGGACGAGCAGTACTTC. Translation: CASSPYTGADEQYF.

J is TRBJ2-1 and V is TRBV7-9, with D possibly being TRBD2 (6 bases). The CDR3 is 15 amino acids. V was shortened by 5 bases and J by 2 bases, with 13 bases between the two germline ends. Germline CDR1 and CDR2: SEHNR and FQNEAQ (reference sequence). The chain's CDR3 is CASSLRLEAYNEQFF. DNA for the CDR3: TGTGCCAGCAGCCTACGACTAGAGGCCTACAATGAGCAGTTCTTC.

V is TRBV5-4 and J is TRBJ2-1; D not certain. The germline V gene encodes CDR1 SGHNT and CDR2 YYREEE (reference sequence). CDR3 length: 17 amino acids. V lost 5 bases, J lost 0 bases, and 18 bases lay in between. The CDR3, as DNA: TGTGCCAGCAGAACGTCCCAGCCGCGGAGCTCCTACAATGAGCAGTTCTTC. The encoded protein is CASRTSQPRSSYNEQFF.

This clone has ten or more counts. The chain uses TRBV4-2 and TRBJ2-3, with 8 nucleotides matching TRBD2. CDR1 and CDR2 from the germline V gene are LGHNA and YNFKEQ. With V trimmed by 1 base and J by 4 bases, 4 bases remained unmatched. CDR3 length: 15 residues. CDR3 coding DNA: TGTGCCAGCAGCCAAGGAAGCGGGAGCTCAGATACGCAGTATTTT. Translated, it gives CASSQGSGSSDTQYF.

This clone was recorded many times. The CDR3 DNA sequence: TGTGCCAGCAGAACGGAGGCCGCGAGGACAGATACGCAGTATTTT. This translates into CASRTEAARTDTQYF. V and J are TRBV27 and TRBJ2-3, with D possibly matching TRBD2 (5 bases). V was cut by 6 bases and J by 3 bases, with 16 bases left in between. The CDR3 has 15 amino acids. Per germline, CDR1 MNHEY and CDR2 SMNVEV (reference sequence).

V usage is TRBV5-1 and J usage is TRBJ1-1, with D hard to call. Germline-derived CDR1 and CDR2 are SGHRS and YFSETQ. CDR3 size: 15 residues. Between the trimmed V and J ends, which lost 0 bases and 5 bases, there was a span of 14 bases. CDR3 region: CASSLERGDRTEAFF. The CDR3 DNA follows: TGCGCCAGCAGCTTGGAAAGAGGCGATCGGACTGAAGCTTTCTTT.

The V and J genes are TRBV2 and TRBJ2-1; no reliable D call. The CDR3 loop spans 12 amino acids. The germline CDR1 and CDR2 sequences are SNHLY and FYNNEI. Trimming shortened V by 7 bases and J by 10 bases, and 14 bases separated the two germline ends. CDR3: CASTYNGEEQFF. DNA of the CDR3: TGTGCCAGCACCTATAACGGCGAGGAGCAGTTCTTC.

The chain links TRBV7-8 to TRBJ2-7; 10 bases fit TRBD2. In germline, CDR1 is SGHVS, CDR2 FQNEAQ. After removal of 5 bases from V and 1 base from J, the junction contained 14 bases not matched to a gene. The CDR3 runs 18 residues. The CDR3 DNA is TGTGCCAGCAGCCGCCCCCCACGACTAGCGGGTCCTTCCTACGAGCAGTACTTC. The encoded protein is CASSRPPRLAGPSYEQYF.